These 13 T cell receptor beta chains were all obtained from the same sample, sequenced in a study of T cell responses to AZD1222 COVID-19 vaccine. Sequencing used immunoSEQ multiplex PCR; TCRdb keeps in-frame clones, though not all of them. Here the sample spans approximately 150,000 clones, 80% to 95% being singletons. The sequencing used peripheral blood, collected on day 0 of AZD1222 vaccination. The receptors shown here come from an adult in good health.

The V and J genes are TRBV7-3 and TRBJ2-6; 8 bases match TRBD2. Unmatched junction bases numbered 8, after V lost 5 bases and J lost 2 bases. The germline V gene has CDR1 SGHTA and CDR2 FQGTGA. This CDR3 contains 17 residues. In nucleotides, the CDR3 is TGTGCCAGCAGCCCGACTAGCGCTATCCCTGGGGCCAACGTCCTGACTTTC. Amino acids: CASSPTSAIPGANVLTF. Looking up the rest from reference TRBV7-3 and TRBJ2-6 gives the full variable domain: GAGVSQTPSNKVTEKGKYVELRCDPISGHTALYWYRQSLGQGPEFLIYFQGTGAADDSGLPNDRFFAVRPEGSVSTLKIQRTERGDSAVYLCASSPTSAIPGANVLTFGAGSRLTVL.

This chain joins TRBV5-5 and TRBJ2-7, with D possibly TRBD1 on 5 matching bases. CDR1 and CDR2 (germline): SGHKS, YYEKEE (reference sequence). This CDR3 is built from 12 residues. V was cut by 0 bases and J by 5 bases, with 6 bases left in between. In nucleotides, the CDR3 is TGTGCCAGCAGCTTGGGACAGAACGAGCAGTACTTC. It codes for CASSLGQNEQYF.

CDR3 residues: CASSLRDRVSYEQYF. The CDR3 nucleotides are TGTGCCAGCAGCCTCAGGGACAGGGTCTCCTACGAGCAGTACTTC. This chain joins TRBV6-5 and TRBJ2-7; 9 bases fit TRBD1. The V segment lost 6 bases and the J segment 0 bases; nucleotides outside the gene matches: 6. The CDR3 is 15 amino acids. Germline CDR1 MNHEY, CDR2 SVGAGI.

This clone was observed once. This chain uses TRBV27 with TRBJ2-7; TRBD1 agrees at 10 bases. The junction had 2 bases not matched to a gene; V was cut back by 8 bases and J by 4 bases. CDR1 and CDR2 from the germline V gene are MNHEY and SMNVEV (reference sequence). The CDR3 has 12 amino acids. CDR3 DNA sequence: TGTGCCAGCCGGACAGGGGGGTACGAGCAGTACTTC. This gives the protein CASRTGGYEQYF.

This clone was recorded once. The genes are TRBV12-3 or TRBV12-4 and TRBJ1-2, with TRBD1 matching 8 bases. The CDR3 length is 13 residues. J gave up 3 bases and V 6 bases, and 3 bases lay outside the gene matches. The CDR3 sequence: CASSLDRDYGYTF. The DNA for the CDR3 is TGTGCCAGCAGCCTGGACAGGGACTATGGCTACACCTTC.

This chain joins TRBV10-3 and TRBJ2-7, with 8 bases matching TRBD1. The CDR3 covers 14 residues. From germline, CDR1 is ENHRY and CDR2 SYGVKD. The trim removed 4 bases at V and 7 bases at J, leaving 9 bases unmatched. In DNA form, the CDR3 reads TGTGCCATCAGTGGGCAGGGGGCGCAAGGAGAGCAGTACTTC. The encoded protein is CAISGQGAQGEQYF.

This sequence joins TRBV5-1 and TRBJ2-6; tentatively, D is TRBD1 (6 bases). Trimming left V 0 bases short and J 0 bases short, with 10 bases between. The CDR3 spans 17 residues. The germline CDR1 and CDR2 sequences are SGHRS and YFSETQ. The CDR3, as DNA: TGCGCCAGCAGCTTGGACAGGGTGGACTCTGGGGCCAACGTCCTGACTTTC. This gives the protein CASSLDRVDSGANVLTF.

This clone was detected a few times. V is TRBV19 and J is TRBJ2-1; D is possibly TRBD1 (5 bases). CDR3 length: 14 residues. Trimming stripped 9 bases from V and 4 bases from J, with 16 bases between. Per germline, CDR1 LNHDA and CDR2 SQIVND (reference sequence). The CDR3 reads CASLNSDRYNEQFF. DNA of the CDR3: TGTGCCAGCCTAAATTCCGACAGATACAATGAGCAGTTCTTC.

The rearrangement links TRBV5-8 to TRBJ2-3; 10 bases line up with TRBD2. CDR3 size: 16 residues. CDR1 SGHTS and CDR2 YDEGEE come from the germline V gene. With V trimmed by 0 bases and J by 3 bases, 4 bases remained unmatched. The CDR3 sequence: CASSLARTSGTDTQYF. In DNA form, the CDR3 reads TGTGCCAGCAGCTTGGCACGGACTAGCGGAACAGATACGCAGTATTTT. The full variable domain, in which reference TRBV5-8 and TRBJ2-3 provide the parts outside the CDR3, is EAGVTQSPTHLIKTRGQQATLRCSPISGHTSVYWYQQALGLGLQFLLWYDEGEERNRGNFPPRFSGRQFPNYSSELNVNALELEDSALYLCASSLARTSGTDTQYFGPGTRLTVL.

V is TRBV30 and J is TRBJ2-1; the match to TRBD2 covers 10 bases. Germline trimming cut 6 bases from V and 9 bases from J; bases unmatched to any gene: 14. From germline, CDR1 is GTSNPN and CDR2 SVGIG (reference sequence). The CDR3 totals 15 residues. CDR3 DNA: TGTGCCTGCAACAGCCTAGCGGGGGCCGCAAGTGAGCAGTTCTTC. Translation gives CACNSLAGAASEQFF.

In its sample, this clone was seen a few times. The rearrangement links TRBV5-6 to TRBJ2-3; D is unresolved. Germline CDR1 SGHDT, CDR2 YYEEEE. V was pared by 0 bases and J by 2 bases, with 7 bases between. The CDR3 has 14 residues. This chain's CDR3 is CASSLAGLTDTQYF. The DNA for the CDR3 is TGTGCCAGCAGCTTGGCGGGCCTCACAGATACGCAGTATTTT.

V gene TRBV5-1 combines with J gene TRBJ1-1; D remains unclear. Trimming left V 0 bases short and J 1 base short, with 16 bases between. Germline V gene data show CDR1 as SGHRS and CDR2 as YFSETQ. The CDR3 extends over 17 amino acids. DNA for the CDR3: TGCGCCAGCAGCTTGGGGCCCCTCGGGAATCCGAACACTGAAGCTTTCTTT. Its protein is CASSLGPLGNPNTEAFF. Variable domain in full (rest from reference TRBV5-1 and TRBJ1-1): KAGVTQTPRYLIKTRGQQVTLSCSPISGHRSVSWYQQTPGQGLQFLFEYFSETQRNKGNFPGRFSGRQFSNSRSEMNVSTLELGDSALYLCASSLGPLGNPNTEAFFGQGTRLTVV.

The rearrangement joins TRBV12-3 or TRBV12-4 to TRBJ1-2; D is ambiguous. Trimming shortened V by 4 bases and J by 8 bases, and 8 bases separated the two germline ends. The CDR3 totals 11 residues. The CDR3 loop reads CASSSEGGYTF. DNA for the CDR3: TGTGCCAGCAGTTCAGAAGGAGGCTACACCTTC.